This T cell receptor beta chain emerged from a study of blood T cell repertoires in COVID-19 (dated by TCRdb to 2018 to 2021). With respect to the entire study: Samples from collaborators originated in the United States, Italy and Spain and spanned both the acute and convalescent phases of COVID-19. The samples were drawn from the first 160 participants of the ongoing ImmuneRACE study and from 1,254 subjects provided by 6 global collaborators. Where available, HLA class I and class II types were obtained from metadata supplied by the sample provider rather than from assay-based typing. The repertoires were made available in a free public database intended to serve as a resource for research on the immune response to SARS-CoV-2. The material from the prospective study consisted of cDNA or gDNA derived from T cells, B-cell-depleted T cells, or PBMCs. Subjects who had been exposed to COVID-19, were actively infected with it, or had recovered from it provided the deeply sampled blood TCRbeta repertoires that made up the dataset. A de-identified subject ID, COVID-19 status, age in years and sex were almost always included in the sample metadata.

Deletion took 3 bases off V and 5 bases off J, with a span of 13 bases between the germline ends. CDR1 and CDR2 were assigned from the germline V gene as ENHRY and SYGVKD. The CDR3 runs 14 residues from the cysteine to the phenylalanine. Kept here is only the CDR3 DNA, which spans 42 bases and is read in frame from base 1. Study-wide findings and limitations: How much clinical and demographic metadata was included differed by source and by participant, and the metadata was provided uncurated.

The immunoSEQ Assay, a bias-controlled multiplex PCR, was used to amplify TCRbeta CDR3 regions from genomic DNA. As for the authors' bioinformatics: The number of nucleated cells in each sample was estimated by amplification of reference gene primers within the assay. Sequence reads were collapsed and filtered to measure the absolute abundance of every unique TCRbeta CDR3 rearrangement. For each sample, productive Simpson clonality was calculated as the square root of Simpson's diversity index over productive rearrangements. This is the immuneACCESS table as TCRdb keeps it, with only in-frame sequences that have V and J called. A part of the clones is gone; compared with another copy, unresolved V genes explain less than half, and the rest is unexplained. Clonal size and the V and J genes are those of that table, whereas D and trimming came from the DNA. For this sample the table gives fewer than 400,000 clones, of which roughly nine tenths were detected only once. Of the sample, almost 4% falls within the top ten clones.

In this sample, this clone turned up a few times. It has no known antigen specificity. Base quality data are lacking; no much larger clone is found one base away. Enrolling through a virtual design, the prospective study's participants ranged in age from roughly 18 to 89 years and lived across around 25 United States geographic areas. In the prospective study, cohorts were assigned on the basis of participant-reported clinical history obtained from a screening survey and a study questionnaire. Exposed participants had been in contact with someone with a PCR-confirmed or clinician-diagnosed COVID-19 case within 2 weeks of study entry. In the prospective study, whole blood, serum and a nasopharyngeal or oropharyngeal swab were collected from each participant by mobile phlebotomists. Additional blood draws and questionnaires over an approximately 2-month period could optionally be provided by prospective study participants. Before DNA extraction, blood samples from the prospective study were shipped at room temperature or frozen.

The sequence was obtained from a woman aged 25 to 39 who had been exposed to COVID-19. Sequencing used PBMCs or T cells enriched from blood (not recorded which). The chain employs TRBV10-3 and TRBJ2-5; a tentative D call is TRBD1 (5 bases match). The CDR3 region has the sequence CAISDIGALETQYF. The DNA sequence is given as TGTGCCATCAGTGATATTGGGGCCCTCGAGACCCAGTACTTC.